The clone carrying this T cell receptor beta chain was seen repeatedly, ten times or more. Antigen specificity is unknown. The data originate from a study of identical twins. Study-level results: Some out-of-frame alpha sequences were shared by twins, and these showed excess low generation probability. The analysis was cross-sectional rather than longitudinal within donors. Cord blood beta clonotypes present at high abundance carried fewer insertions; no such pattern appeared in memory repertoires.

MiXCR, run by TCRdb on the 5' RACE reads, gives a single entry per CDR3 protein. The sample holds roughly 350,000 distinct CDR3 sequences, roughly an eighth seen once. The CDR3 sequence is 14 residues long. Germline V gives CDR1 SQVTM, CDR2 ANQGSEA. V was pared by 4 bases and J by 8 bases, with 11 bases of the junction left unmatched. Healthy Caucasians made up all donors. These data were also filed under a second study, of yellow fever vaccine responses in identical twins.

Sequenced material: CD8+ T cells sorted from blood. The rearrangement joins TRBV29-1 to TRBJ2-4, with TRBD1 matching over 7 bases. This clonotype originated in a young woman in good health. The CDR3 is CSVGLSTGRDIQYF. CDR3 coding DNA: TGCAGCGTTGGTCTCTCGACAGGGCGGGACATTCAGTACTTC. Full variable domain (outside the CDR3, taken from reference TRBV29-1 and TRBJ2-4): SAVISQKPSRDICQRGTSLTIQCQVDSQVTMMFWYRQQPGQSLTLIATANQGSEATYESGFVIDKFPISRPNLTFSTLTVSNMSPEDSSIYLCSVGLSTGRDIQYFGAGTRLSVL.